Given below is one T cell receptor (beta chain) in context. The antigen remains undetermined. The data stem from a study of CD8+ T cells in alopecia areata. Points from the study as a whole: On tofacitinib, scalp clonality and expanded CD8+ clones among top 100 fell significantly. Scalp lesions, especially in alopecia totalis/universalis, had higher clonality than normal scalp.

V lost 3 bases, J lost 5 bases, and 22 bases lay in between. Germline CDR1 is GTSNPN and CDR2 is SVGIG (reference sequence). The CDR3 runs 16 residues. RNA extraction and reverse transcription yielded cDNA as sequencing template. Measured with immunoSEQ multiplex PCR; TCRdb has only the in-frame clones, and not every one. The data contain over 150,000 clones, roughly 53% of them singletons. Treatment given: oral pan-JAK inhibitor, 5-10 mg twice daily. PBMCs served as the source from which CD4+ and CD8+ T cells were sorted. The chain carries TRBV30 and TRBJ1-1; possibly TRBD1 for D (5 bases). This sequence was found in a human donor with alopecia areata. Sequencing was performed on CD8+ T cells sorted from blood, taken at week 24, from a patient treated with tofacitinib. CDR3 coding DNA: TGTGCCTGGAGAAGCTTCGTAGGTAGGGGCGTAACTGAAGCTTTCTTT. This translates into CAWRSFVGRGVTEAFF.